Below, 21 T cell receptor beta chains from the same sample are listed, as sequenced in a study of blood T cell repertoires in COVID-19. Repertoires were generated with immunoSEQ multiplex PCR, while TCRdb's copy carries only in-frame clones and drops some. The table lists 90,000 to 150,000 clones, roughly 85% of them singletons, with roughly 11% in the top ten. Sequencing was performed on peripheral blood. These receptor sequences come from an elderly man with acute or convalescent COVID-19.

A single count supports this clone. The chain employs TRBV9 and TRBJ2-3, with TRBD2 identical over 14 bases. Losses at the gene ends were 7 bases for V and 3 bases for J; bases not matched to a gene: 4. The CDR3 extends over 15 amino acids. CDR1 is SGDLS, CDR2 YYNGEE, per germline. CDR3 in amino acids: CASGRTSGGTDTQYF. The CDR3 DNA reads as TGTGCCAGCGGACGGACTAGCGGGGGGACAGATACGCAGTATTTT. Based on the CDR3 plus reference TRBV9 and TRBJ2-3, the full variable domain is DSGVTQTPKHLITATGQRVTLRCSPRSGDLSVYWYQQSLDQGLQFLIQYYNGEERAKGNILERFSAQQFPDLHSELNLSSLELGDSALYFCASGRTSGGTDTQYFGPGTRLTVL.

The CDR3 is CSASGTGLAGDYEQYF. CDR3 coding DNA: TGCAGTGCTAGTGGGACAGGGTTGGCGGGTGACTACGAGCAGTACTTC. J is TRBJ2-7 and V is TRBV20-1; 9 bases align to TRBD1. The germline V gene encodes CDR1 DFQATT and CDR2 SNEGSKA (reference sequence). V lost 3 bases to trimming and J lost 3 bases; unmatched junction nucleotides: 12. The length of the CDR3 is 16 residues.

V and J are TRBV7-3 and TRBJ2-1; 8 nucleotides line up with TRBD2. The CDR3 extends over 19 amino acids. V lost 0 bases, J lost 0 bases, and 10 bases stayed unmatched. CDR1 is SGHTA and CDR2 is FQGTGA in the germline V gene. CDR3 nucleotide sequence: TGTGCCAGCAGCTTAACCCTGCGGGAGGACCCGAGCTCCTACAATGAGCAGTTCTTC. This codes for CASSLTLREDPSSYNEQFF.

This clone was seen a single time. The sample carries other DNA sequences with the same CDR3. The rearrangement links TRBV9 to TRBJ1-3; D is unresolved. The CDR3 totals 12 residues. The germline gives CDR1 SGDLS, CDR2 YYNGEE. Trimming removed 3 bases from V and 4 bases from J, with 5 bases in between. CDR3 nucleotide sequence: TGTGCCAGCAGCGCCTCGGGAAACACCATATATTTT. Translating gives CASSASGNTIYF.

The V call is TRBV12-2, the J call TRBJ2-7; no DNA check was done on the table's D call, TRBD2. TRBV12-2 corresponds to a pseudogene. This CDR3 region has 16 residues. This CDR3 reads CASRLVMSGETYEQYF. CDR3 in DNA: TGTGCAAGTCGCTTAGTAATGAGCGGGGAAACCTACGAGCAGTACTTC.

The chain uses TRBV28 and TRBJ2-7, with 8 bases that match TRBD1. Germline-derived CDR1 and CDR2 are MDHEN and SYDVKM. The CDR3 extends over 14 amino acids. The V gene end was trimmed by 7 bases and the J gene end by 0 bases; junction bases not matched to a gene: 5. CDR3 in amino acids: CASTGQATSYEQYF. CDR3 DNA sequence: TGTGCCAGCACGGGACAGGCTACCTCCTACGAGCAGTACTTC.

The rearrangement links TRBV7-3 to TRBJ2-1, with TRBD2 matching 10 bases. J lost 5 bases, V lost 2 bases, and 3 bases had no gene match. The CDR3 has 15 residues. Germline V gene lookup returns CDR1 SGHTA and CDR2 FQGTGA. The CDR3 spells CASSLLAGVHNEQFF. Here the CDR3 DNA reads TGTGCCAGCAGCTTACTAGCGGGAGTTCACAATGAGCAGTTCTTC.

The chain links TRBV7-9 to TRBJ2-1; D gene uncertain. The CDR3 has 12 amino acids. CDR1 and CDR2 from the germline V gene are SEHNR and FQNEAQ (reference sequence). V was trimmed by 7 bases and J by 5 bases, leaving 9 bases between them. Written as DNA, the CDR3 is TGTGCCAGCACCATACAGAACAATGAGCAGTTCTTC. It yields the protein CASTIQNNEQFF.

The rearrangement uses TRBV6-5 and TRBJ2-5, with 7 bases identical to TRBD1. Per germline, CDR1 MNHEY and CDR2 SVGAGI. The CDR3 has 15 amino acids. The junction had 6 bases not matched to a gene; V was cut back by 5 bases and J by 0 bases. CDR3 sequence (DNA): TGTGCCAGCAGTATACGGGACAGCTACCAAGAGACCCAGTACTTC. Its translation is CASSIRDSYQETQYF.

This clone was picked up one time. The chain carries TRBV28 and TRBJ1-5; D may be TRBD1 (6 bases). Looked up from germline, CDR1 is MDHEN and CDR2 is SYDVKM. The germline V and J ends were trimmed by 3 bases and 5 bases, with 14 bases remaining between them. CDR3 size: 15 residues. CDR3 sequence: CASSFSRGRDQPQHF. Here the CDR3 DNA reads TGTGCCAGCAGTTTTTCCAGGGGTAGGGATCAGCCCCAGCATTTT.

V and J are TRBV6-2 or TRBV6-3 and TRBJ2-7, with TRBD1 identical over 8 bases. This CDR3 spans 15 amino acids. V shed 5 bases and J 2 bases; nucleotides not matched to a gene: 8. The germline gives CDR1 MNHEY, CDR2 SVGEGT. The DNA of the CDR3 is TGTGCCAGCAGTCCCAGGGGGCGGCCTACCTACGAGCAGTACTTC. Protein: CASSPRGRPTYEQYF.

This chain uses TRBV7-9 with TRBJ1-2; D gene uncertain. V was shortened by 2 bases and J by 4 bases, with 8 bases between the two germline ends. This CDR3 spans 13 amino acids. Germline values: CDR1 SEHNR, CDR2 FQNEAQ (reference sequence). The CDR3, as DNA: TGTGCCAGCAGCTTACCCCGGGTCTATGGCTACACCTTC. Translating gives CASSLPRVYGYTF.

J is TRBJ2-7 and V is TRBV28, with 10 bases fitting TRBD1. Germline V lookup: CDR1 MDHEN, CDR2 SYDVKM. The CDR3 runs 15 residues. V lost 4 bases and J lost 1; bases outside the gene matches: 4. Written as DNA, the CDR3 is TGTGCCAGCAGTTCCGGGACAGGGGCGTCCTACGAGCAGTACTTC. Translating gives CASSSGTGASYEQYF.

This clone was recorded a few times. The chain joins TRBV19 to TRBJ2-1; 7 bases are shared with TRBD2. This CDR3 is 14 amino acids long. Germline V lookup: CDR1 LNHDA, CDR2 SQIVND (reference sequence). J was trimmed by 5 bases and V by 3 bases; bases with no gene match: 4. The CDR3, as DNA: TGTGCCAGTAGTATGCGGGAGAGGAACAATGAGCAGTTCTTC. As protein: CASSMRERNNEQFF.

CDR3 protein: CASSIFRRGEQYF. CDR3 nucleotides: TGTGCCAGTAGTATATTCCGAAGGGGGGAGCAGTACTTC. The chain uses TRBV19 and TRBJ2-7, with a tentative D call TRBD1 (6 bases). CDR3 length: 13 residues. Germline assignment: CDR1 LNHDA and CDR2 SQIVND (reference sequence). Between the trimmed V and J ends, which lost 2 bases and 7 bases, there was a span of 12 bases.

This rearrangement joins TRBV28 to TRBJ1-1; D might be TRBD1 (6 bases). The CDR3 contains 19 residues. Germline-derived CDR1 and CDR2 are MDHEN and SYDVKM. Trimming removed 3 bases from V and 3 bases from J, with 26 bases in between. CDR3 DNA sequence: TGTGCCAGCAGTTTTATGTTCGGGACACCAAAGCCGTGGGACACTGAAGCTTTCTTT. Residues: CASSFMFGTPKPWDTEAFF.

This chain uses TRBV2 with TRBJ2-7, with D perhaps TRBD1 (6 bases). Trimming pared 0 bases from V and 1 base from J, leaving 10 bases between. This CDR3 region has 15 residues. The germline CDR1 and CDR2 sequences are SNHLY and FYNNEI. The CDR3 sequence: CASSEAGQLSYEQYF. CDR3 DNA sequence: TGTGCCAGCAGTGAAGCAGGACAGCTATCCTACGAGCAGTACTTC.

The genes are TRBV7-3 and TRBJ1-1; D not certain. Germline CDR1 and CDR2: SGHTA and FQGTGA. The CDR3 is made up of 14 amino acids. V was cut by 9 bases and J by 6 bases, with 20 bases left in between. CDR3 nucleotide sequence: TGTGCCAGTGGATCGCGGGAAGGTGGTGCTGAAGCTTTCTTT. It is translated as CASGSREGGAEAFF.

The V and J genes are TRBV12-3 or TRBV12-4 and TRBJ2-7; possibly TRBD2 for D (5 bases). V gave up 2 bases and J gave up 6 bases, with 5 bases separating them. This CDR3 spans 11 amino acids. This CDR3 reads CASSLRGEQYF. CDR3 in DNA: TGTGCCAGCAGTTTACGGGGCGAGCAGTACTTC.

The CDR3 bases are TGTGCCAGCAGCTCTCTCGGGAGCCAGCCCCAGCATTTT. This gives the protein CASSSLGSQPQHF. The chain employs TRBV6-5 and TRBJ1-5; D not resolved. Germline CDR1 and CDR2: MNHEY and SVGAGI. The V end was cut by 6 bases, the J end by 7 bases, with 13 bases between. The CDR3 runs to 13 residues.

The CDR3 DNA follows: TGTGCCATCACCCCACGACAGGGTCGGACTGAAGCTTTCTTT. Translated: CAITPRQGRTEAFF. This rearrangement joins TRBV10-3 to TRBJ1-1; TRBD1 matches at 7 bases. The CDR3 totals 14 residues. Germline loops: CDR1 ENHRY, CDR2 SYGVKD. V shed 7 bases and J 5 bases; nucleotides not matched to a gene: 10.